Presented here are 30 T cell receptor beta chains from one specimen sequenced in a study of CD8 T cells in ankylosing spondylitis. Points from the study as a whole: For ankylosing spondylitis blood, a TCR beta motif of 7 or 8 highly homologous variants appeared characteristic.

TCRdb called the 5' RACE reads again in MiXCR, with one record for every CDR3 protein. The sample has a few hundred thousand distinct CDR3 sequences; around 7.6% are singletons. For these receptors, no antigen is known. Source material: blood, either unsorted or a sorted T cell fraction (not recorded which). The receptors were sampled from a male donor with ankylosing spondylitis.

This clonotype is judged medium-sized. CDR3 amino acids: CASSLGGGSSYF. CDR3 coding DNA: TGTGCCAGCAGCTTAGGGGGTGGCTCTAGCTACTTC. The genes are TRBV7-9 and TRBJ2-4; D might be TRBD2 (5 bases). CDR3 size: 12 residues. Trimming removed 1 base from V and 16 bases from J, with 14 bases in between. Germline V CDR1 and CDR2: SEHNR, FQNEAQ (reference sequence).

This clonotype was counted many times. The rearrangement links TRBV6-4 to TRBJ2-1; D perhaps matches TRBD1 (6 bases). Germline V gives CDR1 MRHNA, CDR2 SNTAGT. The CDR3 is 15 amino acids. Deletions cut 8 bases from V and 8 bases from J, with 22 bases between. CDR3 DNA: TGTGCCAGCGGCCCGGGTCTCAGGGGCTCGGATGAGCAGTTCTTC. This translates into CASGPGLRGSDEQFF.

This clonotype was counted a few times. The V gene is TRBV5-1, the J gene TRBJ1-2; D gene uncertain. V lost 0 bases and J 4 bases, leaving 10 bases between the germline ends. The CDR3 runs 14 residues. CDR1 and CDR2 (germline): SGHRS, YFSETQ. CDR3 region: CASSLGTVSYGYTF. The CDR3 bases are TGCGCCAGCAGCTTGGGAACGGTCAGCTATGGCTACACCTTC.

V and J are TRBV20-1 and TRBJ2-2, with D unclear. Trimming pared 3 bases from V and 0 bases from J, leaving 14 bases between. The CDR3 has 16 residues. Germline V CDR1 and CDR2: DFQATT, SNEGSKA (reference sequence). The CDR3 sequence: CSASATRTANTGELFF. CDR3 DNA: TGCAGTGCTAGTGCGACCCGGACCGCGAACACCGGGGAGCTGTTTTTT.

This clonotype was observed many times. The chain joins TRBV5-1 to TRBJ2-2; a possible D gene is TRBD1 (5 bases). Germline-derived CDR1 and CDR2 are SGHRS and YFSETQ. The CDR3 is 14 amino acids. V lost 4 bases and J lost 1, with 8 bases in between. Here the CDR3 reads CASSLDRNTGELFF. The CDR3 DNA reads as TGCGCCAGCAGCCTCGACAGGAACACCGGGGAGCTGTTTTTT.

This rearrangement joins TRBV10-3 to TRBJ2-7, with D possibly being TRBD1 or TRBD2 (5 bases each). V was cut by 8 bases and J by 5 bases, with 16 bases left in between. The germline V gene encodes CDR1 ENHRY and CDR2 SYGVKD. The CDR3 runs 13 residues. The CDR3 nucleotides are TGTGCCATCTGGGGCGGGCAGGGCGACGAGCAGTACTTC. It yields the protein CAIWGGQGDEQYF.

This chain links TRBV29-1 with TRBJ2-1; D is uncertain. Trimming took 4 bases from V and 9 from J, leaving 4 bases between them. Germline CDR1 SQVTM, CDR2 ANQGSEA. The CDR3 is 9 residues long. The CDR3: CSVGGEQFF. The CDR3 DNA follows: TGCAGCGTTGGCGGTGAGCAGTTCTTC.

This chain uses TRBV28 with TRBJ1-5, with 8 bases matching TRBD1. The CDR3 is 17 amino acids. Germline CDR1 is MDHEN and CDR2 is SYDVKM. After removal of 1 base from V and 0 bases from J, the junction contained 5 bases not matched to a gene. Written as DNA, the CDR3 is TGTGCCAGCAGTTTATTTTCGACAGGGGATAGCAATCAGCCCCAGCATTTT. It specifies CASSLFSTGDSNQPQHF.

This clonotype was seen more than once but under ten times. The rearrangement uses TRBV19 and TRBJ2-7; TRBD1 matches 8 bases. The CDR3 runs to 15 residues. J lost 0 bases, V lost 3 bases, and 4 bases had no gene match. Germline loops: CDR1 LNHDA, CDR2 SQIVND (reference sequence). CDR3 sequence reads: CASSMGQATSYEQYF. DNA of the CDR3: TGTGCCAGTAGTATGGGACAGGCGACCTCCTACGAGCAGTACTTC.

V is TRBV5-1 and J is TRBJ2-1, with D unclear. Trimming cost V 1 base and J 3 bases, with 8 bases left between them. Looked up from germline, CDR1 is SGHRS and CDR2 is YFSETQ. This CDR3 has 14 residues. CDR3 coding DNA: TGCGCCAGCAGCTTGTTGGACGGCTACAATGAGCAGTTCTTC. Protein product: CASSLLDGYNEQFF.

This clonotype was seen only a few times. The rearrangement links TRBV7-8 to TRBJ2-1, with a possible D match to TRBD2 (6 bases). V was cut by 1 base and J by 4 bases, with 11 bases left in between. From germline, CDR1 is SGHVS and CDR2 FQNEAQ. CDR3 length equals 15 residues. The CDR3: CASSLERATYNEQFF. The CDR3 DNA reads TGTGCCAGCAGCTTAGAGCGGGCGACATACAATGAGCAGTTCTTC.

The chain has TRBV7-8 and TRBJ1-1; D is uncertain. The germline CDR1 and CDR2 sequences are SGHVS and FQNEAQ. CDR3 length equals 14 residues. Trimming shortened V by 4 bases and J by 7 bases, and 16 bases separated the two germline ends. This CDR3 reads CASSSFGEGSEAFF. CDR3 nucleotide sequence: TGTGCCAGCAGCTCCTTCGGGGAAGGGAGTGAAGCTTTCTTT.

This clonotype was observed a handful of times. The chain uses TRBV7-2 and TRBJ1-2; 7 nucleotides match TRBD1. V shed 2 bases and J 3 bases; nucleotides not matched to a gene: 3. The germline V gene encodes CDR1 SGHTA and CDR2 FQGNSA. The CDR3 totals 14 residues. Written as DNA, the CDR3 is TGTGCCAGCAGCTTAAGGACAGGAGACTATGGCTACACCTTC. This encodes CASSLRTGDYGYTF.

The CDR3 DNA reads TGCAGTGCTAGAGGAGGACCTAGGAGCTCCTACAATGAGCAGTTCTTC. Its protein is CSARGGPRSSYNEQFF. The rearrangement uses TRBV20-1 and TRBJ2-1, with D uncertain. CDR3 length: 16 residues. CDR1 is DFQATT, CDR2 SNEGSKA, per germline (reference sequence). The V and J ends lost 1 base and 0 bases respectively, with 13 bases between them.

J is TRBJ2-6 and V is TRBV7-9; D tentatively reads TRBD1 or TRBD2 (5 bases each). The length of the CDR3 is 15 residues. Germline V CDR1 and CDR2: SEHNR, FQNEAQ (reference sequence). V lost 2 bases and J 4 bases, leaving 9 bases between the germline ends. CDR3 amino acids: CASSLRGAGANVLTF. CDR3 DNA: TGTGCCAGCAGCTTACGAGGGGCCGGGGCCAACGTCCTGACTTTC.

CDR3 nucleotide sequence: TGTGCCACCAGCAGAGATCGGCGGGAGGTCAACAATGAGCAGTTCTTC. This codes for CATSRDRREVNNEQFF. V and J are TRBV15 and TRBJ2-1, with 8 nucleotides matching TRBD2. This CDR3 comprises 16 residues. The V and J ends lost 0 bases and 5 bases, in that order; junction bases with no gene match: 6. The germline V gene encodes CDR1 LNHNV and CDR2 YYDKDF (reference sequence).

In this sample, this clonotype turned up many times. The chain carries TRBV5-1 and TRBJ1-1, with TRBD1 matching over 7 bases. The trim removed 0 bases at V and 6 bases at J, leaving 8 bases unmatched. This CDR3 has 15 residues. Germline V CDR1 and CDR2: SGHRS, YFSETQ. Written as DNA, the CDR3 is TGCGCCAGCAGCTTGGTGTCAGGGGGGAAGCCTGAAGCTTTCTTT. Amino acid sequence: CASSLVSGGKPEAFF.

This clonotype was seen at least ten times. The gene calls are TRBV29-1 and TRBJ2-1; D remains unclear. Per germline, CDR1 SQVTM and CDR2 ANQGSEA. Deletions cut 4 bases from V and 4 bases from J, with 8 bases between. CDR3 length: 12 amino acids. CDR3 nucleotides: TGCAGCGTTGTATCTGGGTACAATGAGCAGTTCTTC. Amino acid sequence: CSVVSGYNEQFF.

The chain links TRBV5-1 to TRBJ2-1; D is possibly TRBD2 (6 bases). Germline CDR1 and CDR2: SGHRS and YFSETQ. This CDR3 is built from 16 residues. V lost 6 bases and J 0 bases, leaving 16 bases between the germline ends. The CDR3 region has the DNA TGCGCCAGCACTGCGGCGGGGACGAGCTCCTACAATGAGCAGTTCTTC. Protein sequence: CASTAAGTSSYNEQFF.

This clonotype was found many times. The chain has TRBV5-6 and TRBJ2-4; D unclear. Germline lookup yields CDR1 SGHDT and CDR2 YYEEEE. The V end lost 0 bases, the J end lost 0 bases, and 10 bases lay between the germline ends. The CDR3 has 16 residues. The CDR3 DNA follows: TGTGCCAGCAGCTTGGAACAGCCTCTAGCCAAAAACATTCAGTACTTC. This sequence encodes CASSLEQPLAKNIQYF.

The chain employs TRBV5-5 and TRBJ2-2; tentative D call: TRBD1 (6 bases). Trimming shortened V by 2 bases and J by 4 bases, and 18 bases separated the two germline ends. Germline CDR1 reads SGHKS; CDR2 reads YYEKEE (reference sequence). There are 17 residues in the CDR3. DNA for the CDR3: TGTGCCAGCAGCTTAACACAGGGTGCGGAGGTCACCGGGGAGCTGTTTTTT. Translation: CASSLTQGAEVTGELFF.

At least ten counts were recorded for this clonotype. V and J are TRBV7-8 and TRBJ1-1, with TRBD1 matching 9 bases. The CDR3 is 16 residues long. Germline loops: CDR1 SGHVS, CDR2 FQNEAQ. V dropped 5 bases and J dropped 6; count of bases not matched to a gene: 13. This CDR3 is CASSLRTGEGPPEAFF. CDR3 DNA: TGTGCCAGCAGCCTGAGGACAGGGGAGGGTCCTCCTGAAGCTTTCTTT.

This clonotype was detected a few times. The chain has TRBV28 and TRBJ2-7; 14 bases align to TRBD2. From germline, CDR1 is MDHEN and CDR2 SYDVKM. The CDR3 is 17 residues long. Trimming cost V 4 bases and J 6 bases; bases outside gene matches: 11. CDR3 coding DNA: TGTGCCAGCAGTTACTGGCTCGGACTAGCGGGAGGAGGCGAGCAGTACTTC. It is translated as CASSYWLGLAGGGEQYF.

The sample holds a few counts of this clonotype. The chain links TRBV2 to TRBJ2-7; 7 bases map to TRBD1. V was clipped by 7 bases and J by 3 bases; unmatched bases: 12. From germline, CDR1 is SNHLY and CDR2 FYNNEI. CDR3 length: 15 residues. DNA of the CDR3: TGTGCCAGCAACCCGTTAGGGGGCTACGACTACGAGCAGTACTTC. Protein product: CASNPLGGYDYEQYF.

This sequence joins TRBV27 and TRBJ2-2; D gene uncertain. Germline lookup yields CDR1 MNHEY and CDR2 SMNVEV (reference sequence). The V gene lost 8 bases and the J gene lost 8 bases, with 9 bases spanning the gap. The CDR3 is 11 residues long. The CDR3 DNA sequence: TGTGCCAGCCAGACCAGTGGGGAGCTGTTTTTT. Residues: CASQTSGELFF.

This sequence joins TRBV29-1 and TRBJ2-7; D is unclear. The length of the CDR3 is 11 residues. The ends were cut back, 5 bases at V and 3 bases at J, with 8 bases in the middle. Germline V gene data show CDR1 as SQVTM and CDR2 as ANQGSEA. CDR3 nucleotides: TGCAGCGTTTTACAGCTCTACGAGCAGTACTTC. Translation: CSVLQLYEQYF.

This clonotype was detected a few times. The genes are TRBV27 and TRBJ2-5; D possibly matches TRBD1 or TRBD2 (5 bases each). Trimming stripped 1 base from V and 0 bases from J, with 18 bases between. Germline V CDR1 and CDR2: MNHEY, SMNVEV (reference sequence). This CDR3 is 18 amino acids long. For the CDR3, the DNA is TGTGCCAGCAGTTTATTGGGGGAGTCAGTGCTAAACCAAGAGACCCAGTACTTC. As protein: CASSLLGESVLNQETQYF.

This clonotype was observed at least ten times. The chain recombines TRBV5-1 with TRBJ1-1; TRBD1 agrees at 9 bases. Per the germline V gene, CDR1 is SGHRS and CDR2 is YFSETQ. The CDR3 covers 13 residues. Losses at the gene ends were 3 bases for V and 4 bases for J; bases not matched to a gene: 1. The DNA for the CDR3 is TGCGCCAGCAGCTCGACAGGGGGCACTGAAGCTTTCTTT. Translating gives CASSSTGGTEAFF.

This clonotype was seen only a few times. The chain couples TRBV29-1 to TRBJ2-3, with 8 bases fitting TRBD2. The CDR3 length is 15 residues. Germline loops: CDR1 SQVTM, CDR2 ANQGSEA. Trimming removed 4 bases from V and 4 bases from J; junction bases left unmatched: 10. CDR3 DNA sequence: TGCAGCGTTGTCGGGGGGGGGGGCGTGCCAGATACGCAGTATTTT. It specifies CSVVGGGGVPDTQYF.

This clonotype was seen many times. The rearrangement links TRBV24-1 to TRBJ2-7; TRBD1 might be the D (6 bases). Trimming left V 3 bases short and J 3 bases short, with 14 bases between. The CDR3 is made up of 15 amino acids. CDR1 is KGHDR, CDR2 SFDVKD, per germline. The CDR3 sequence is CATSDPTGGFYEQYF. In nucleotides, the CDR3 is TGTGCCACCAGTGATCCGACAGGCGGTTTCTACGAGCAGTACTTC.